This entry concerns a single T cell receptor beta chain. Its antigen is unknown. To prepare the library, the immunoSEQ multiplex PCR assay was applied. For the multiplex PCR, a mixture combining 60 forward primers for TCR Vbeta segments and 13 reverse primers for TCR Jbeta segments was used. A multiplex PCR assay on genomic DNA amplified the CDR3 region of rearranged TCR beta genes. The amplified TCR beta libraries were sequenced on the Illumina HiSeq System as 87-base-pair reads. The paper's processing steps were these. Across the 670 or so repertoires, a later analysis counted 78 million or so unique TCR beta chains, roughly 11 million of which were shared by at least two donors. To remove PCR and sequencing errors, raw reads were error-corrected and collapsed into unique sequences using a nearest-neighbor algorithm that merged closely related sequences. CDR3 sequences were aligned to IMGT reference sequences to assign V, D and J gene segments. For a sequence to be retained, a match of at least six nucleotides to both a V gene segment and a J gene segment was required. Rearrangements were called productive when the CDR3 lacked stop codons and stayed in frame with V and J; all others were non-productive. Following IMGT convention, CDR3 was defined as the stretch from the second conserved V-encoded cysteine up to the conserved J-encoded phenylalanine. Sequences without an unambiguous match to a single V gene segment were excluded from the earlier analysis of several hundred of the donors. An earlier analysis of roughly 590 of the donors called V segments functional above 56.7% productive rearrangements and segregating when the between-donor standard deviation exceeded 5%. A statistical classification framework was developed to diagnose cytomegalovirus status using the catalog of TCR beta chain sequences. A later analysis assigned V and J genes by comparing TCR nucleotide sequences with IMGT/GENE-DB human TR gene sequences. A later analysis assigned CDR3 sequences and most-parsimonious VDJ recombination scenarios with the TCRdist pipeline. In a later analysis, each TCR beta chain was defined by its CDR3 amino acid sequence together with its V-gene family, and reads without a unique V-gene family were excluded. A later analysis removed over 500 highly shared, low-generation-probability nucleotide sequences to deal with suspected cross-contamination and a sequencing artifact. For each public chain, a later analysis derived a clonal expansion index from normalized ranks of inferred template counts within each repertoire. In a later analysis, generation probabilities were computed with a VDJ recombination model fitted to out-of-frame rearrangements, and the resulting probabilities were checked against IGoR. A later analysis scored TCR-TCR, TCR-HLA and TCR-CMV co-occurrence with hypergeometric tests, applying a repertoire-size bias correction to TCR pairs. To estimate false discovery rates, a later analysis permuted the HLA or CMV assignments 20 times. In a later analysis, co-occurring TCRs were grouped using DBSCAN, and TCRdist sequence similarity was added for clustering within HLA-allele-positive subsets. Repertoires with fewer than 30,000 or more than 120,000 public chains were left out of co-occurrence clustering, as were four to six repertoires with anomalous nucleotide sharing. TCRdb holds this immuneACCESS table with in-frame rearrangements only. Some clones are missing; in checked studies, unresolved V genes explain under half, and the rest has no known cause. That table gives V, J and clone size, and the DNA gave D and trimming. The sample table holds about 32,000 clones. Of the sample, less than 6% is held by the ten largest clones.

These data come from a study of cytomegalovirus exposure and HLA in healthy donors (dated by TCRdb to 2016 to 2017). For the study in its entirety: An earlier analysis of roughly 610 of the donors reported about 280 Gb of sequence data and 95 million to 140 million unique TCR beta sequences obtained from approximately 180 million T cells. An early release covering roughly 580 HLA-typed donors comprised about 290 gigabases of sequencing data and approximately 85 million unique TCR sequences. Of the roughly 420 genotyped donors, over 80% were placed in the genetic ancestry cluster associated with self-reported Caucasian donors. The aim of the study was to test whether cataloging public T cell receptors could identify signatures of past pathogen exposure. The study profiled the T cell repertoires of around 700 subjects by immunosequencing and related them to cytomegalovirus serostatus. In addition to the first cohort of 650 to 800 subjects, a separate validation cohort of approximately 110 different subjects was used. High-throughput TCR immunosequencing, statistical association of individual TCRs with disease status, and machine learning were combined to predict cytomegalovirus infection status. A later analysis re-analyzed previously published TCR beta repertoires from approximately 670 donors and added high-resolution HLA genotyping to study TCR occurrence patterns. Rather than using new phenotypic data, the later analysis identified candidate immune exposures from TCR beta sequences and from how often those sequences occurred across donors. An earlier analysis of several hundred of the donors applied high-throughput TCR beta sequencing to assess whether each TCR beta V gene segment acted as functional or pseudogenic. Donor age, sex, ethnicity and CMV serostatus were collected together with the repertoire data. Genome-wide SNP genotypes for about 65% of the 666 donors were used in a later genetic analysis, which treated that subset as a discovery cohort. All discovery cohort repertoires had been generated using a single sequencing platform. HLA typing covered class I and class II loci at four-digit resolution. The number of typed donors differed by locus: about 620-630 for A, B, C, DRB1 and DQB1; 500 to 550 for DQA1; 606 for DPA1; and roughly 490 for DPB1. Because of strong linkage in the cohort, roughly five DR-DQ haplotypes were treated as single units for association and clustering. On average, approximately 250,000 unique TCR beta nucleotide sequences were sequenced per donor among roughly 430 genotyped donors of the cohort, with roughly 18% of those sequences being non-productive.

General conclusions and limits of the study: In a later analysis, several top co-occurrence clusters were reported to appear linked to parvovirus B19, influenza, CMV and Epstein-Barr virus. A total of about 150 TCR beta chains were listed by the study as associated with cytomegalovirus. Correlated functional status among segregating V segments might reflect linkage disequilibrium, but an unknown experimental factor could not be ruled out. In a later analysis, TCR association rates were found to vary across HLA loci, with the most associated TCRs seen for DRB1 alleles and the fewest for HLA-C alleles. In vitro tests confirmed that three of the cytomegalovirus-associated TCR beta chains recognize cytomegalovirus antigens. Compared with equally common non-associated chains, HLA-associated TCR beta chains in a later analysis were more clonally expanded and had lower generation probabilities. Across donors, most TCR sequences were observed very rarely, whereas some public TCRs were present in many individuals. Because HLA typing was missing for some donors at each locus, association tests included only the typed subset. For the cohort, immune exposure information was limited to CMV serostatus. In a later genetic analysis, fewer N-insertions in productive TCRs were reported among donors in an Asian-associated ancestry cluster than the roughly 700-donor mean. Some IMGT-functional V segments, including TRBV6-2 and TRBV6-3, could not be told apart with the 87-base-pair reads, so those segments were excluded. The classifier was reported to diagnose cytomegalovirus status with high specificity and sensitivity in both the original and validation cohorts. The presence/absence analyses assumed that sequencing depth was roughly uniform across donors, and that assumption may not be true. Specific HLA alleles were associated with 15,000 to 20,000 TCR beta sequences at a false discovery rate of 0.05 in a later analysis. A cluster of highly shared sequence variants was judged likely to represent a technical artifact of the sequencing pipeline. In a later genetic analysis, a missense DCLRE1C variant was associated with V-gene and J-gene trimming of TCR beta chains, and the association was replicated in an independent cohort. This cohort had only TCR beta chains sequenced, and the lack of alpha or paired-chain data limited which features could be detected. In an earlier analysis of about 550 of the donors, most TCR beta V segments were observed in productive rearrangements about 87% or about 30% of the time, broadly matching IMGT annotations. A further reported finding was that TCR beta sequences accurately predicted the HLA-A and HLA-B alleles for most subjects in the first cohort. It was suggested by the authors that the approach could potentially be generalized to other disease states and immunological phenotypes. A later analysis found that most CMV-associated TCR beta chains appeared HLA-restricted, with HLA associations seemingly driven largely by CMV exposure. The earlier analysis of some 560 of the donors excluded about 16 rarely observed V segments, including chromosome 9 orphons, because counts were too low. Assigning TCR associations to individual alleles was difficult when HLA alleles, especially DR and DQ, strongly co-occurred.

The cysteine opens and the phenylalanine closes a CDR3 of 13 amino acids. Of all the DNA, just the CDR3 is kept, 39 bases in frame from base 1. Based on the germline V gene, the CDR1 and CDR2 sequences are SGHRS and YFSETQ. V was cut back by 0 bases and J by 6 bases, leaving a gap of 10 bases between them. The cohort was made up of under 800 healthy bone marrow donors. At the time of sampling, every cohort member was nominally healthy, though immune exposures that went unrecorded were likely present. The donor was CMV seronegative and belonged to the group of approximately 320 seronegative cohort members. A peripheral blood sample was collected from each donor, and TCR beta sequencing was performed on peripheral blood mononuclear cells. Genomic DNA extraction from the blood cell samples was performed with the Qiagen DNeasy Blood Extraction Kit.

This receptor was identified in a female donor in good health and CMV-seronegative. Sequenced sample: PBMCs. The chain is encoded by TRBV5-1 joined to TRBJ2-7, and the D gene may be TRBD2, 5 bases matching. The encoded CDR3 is CASSLGSGSEQYF. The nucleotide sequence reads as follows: TGCGCCAGCAGCTTGGGTTCGGGAAGCGAGCAGTACTTC.